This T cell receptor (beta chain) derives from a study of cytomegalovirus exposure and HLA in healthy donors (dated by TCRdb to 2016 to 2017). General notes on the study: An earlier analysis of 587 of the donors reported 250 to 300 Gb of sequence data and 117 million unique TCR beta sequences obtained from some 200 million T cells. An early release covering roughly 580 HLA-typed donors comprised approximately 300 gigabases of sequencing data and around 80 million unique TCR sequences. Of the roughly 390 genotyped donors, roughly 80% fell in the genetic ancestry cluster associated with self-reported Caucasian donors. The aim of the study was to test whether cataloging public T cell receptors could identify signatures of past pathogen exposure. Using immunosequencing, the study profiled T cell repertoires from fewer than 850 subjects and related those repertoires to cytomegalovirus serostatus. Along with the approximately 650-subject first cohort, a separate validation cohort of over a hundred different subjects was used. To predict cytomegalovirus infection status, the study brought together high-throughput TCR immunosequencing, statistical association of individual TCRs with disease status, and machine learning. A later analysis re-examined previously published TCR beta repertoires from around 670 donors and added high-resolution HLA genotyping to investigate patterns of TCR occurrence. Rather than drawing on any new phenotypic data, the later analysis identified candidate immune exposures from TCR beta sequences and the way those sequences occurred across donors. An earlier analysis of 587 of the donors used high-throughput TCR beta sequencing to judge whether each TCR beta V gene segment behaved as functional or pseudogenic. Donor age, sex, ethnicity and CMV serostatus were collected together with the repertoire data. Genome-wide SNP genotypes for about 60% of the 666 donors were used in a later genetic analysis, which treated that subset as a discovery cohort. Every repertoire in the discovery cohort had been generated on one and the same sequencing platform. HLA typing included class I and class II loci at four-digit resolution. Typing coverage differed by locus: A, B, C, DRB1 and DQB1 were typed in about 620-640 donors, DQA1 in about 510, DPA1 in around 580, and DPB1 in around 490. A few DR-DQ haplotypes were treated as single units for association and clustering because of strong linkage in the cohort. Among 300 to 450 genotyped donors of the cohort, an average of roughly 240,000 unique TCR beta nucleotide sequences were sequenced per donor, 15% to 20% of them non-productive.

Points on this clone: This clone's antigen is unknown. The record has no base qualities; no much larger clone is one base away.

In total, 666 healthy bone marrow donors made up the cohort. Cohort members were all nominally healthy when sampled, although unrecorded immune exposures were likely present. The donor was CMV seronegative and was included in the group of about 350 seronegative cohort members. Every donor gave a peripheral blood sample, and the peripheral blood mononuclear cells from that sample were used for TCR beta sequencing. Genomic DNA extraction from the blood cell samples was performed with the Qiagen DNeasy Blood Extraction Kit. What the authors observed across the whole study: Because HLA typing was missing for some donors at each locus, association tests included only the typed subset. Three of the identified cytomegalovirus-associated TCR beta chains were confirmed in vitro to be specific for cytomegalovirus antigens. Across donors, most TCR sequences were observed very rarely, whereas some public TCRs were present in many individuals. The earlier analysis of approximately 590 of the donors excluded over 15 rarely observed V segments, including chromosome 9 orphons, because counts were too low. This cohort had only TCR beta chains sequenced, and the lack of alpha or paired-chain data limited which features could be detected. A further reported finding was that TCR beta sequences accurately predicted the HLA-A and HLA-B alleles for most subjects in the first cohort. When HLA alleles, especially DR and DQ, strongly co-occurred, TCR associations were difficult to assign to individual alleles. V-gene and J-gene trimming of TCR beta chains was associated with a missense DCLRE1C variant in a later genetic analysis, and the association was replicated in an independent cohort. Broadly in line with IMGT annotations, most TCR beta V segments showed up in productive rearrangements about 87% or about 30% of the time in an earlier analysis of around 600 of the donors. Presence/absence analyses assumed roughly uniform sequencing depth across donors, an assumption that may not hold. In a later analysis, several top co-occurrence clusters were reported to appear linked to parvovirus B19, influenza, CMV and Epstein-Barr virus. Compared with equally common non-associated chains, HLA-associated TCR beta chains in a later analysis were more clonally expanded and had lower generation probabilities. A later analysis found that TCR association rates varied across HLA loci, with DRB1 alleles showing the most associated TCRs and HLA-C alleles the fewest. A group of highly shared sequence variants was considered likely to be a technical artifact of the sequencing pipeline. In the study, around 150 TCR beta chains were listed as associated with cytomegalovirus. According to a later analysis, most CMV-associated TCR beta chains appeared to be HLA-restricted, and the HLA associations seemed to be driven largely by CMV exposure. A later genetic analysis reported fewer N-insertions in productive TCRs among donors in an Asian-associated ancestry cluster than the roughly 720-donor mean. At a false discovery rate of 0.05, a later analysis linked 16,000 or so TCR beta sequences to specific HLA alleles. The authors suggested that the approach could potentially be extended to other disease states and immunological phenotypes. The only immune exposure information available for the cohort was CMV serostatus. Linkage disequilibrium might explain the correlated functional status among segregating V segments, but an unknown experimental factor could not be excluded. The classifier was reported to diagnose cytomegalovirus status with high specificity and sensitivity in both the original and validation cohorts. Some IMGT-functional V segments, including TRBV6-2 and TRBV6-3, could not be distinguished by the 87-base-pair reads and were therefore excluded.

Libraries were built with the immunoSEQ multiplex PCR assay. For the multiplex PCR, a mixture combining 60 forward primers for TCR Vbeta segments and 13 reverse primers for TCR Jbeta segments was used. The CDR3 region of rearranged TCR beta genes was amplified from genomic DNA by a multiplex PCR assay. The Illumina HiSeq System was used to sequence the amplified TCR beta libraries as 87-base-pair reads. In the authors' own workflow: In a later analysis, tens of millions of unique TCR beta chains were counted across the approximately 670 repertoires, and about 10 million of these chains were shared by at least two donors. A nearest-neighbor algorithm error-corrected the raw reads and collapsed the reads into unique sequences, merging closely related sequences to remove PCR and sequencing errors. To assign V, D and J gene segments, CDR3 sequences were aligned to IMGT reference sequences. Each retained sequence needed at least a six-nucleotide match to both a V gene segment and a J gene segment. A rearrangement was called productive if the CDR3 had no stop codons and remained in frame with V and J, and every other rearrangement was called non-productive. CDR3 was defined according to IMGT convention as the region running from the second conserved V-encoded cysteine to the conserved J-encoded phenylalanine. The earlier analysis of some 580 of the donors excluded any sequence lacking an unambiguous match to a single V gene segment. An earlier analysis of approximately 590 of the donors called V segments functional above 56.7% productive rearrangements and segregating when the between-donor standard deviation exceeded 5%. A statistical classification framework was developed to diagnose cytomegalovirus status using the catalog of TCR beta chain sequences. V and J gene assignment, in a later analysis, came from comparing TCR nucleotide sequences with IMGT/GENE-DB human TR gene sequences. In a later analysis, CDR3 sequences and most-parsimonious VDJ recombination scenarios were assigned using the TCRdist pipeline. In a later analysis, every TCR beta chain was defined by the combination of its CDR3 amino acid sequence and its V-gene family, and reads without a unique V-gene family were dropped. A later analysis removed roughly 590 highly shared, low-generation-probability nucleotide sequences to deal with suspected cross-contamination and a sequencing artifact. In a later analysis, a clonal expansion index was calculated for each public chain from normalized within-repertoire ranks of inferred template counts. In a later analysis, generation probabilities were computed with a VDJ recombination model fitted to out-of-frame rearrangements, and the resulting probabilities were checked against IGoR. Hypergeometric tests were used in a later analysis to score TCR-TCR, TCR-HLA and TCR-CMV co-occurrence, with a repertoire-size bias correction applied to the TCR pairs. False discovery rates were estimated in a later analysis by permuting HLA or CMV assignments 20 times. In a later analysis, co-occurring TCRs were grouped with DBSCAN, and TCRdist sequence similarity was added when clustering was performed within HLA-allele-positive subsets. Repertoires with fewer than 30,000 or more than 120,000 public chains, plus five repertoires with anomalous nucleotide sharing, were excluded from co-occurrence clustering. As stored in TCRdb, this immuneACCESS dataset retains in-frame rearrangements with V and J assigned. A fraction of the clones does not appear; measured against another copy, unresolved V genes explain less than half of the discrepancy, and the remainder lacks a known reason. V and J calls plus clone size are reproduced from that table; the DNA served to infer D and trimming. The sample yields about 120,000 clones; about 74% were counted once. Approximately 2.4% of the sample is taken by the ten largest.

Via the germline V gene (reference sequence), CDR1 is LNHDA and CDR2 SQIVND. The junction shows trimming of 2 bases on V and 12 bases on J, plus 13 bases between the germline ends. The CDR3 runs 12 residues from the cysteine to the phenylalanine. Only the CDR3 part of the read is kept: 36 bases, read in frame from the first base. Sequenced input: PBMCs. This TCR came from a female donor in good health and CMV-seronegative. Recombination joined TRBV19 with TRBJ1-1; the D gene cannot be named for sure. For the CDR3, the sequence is CASSILSRGPFF. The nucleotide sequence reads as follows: TGTGCCAGTAGTATACTATCTCGGGGTCCTTTCTTT.